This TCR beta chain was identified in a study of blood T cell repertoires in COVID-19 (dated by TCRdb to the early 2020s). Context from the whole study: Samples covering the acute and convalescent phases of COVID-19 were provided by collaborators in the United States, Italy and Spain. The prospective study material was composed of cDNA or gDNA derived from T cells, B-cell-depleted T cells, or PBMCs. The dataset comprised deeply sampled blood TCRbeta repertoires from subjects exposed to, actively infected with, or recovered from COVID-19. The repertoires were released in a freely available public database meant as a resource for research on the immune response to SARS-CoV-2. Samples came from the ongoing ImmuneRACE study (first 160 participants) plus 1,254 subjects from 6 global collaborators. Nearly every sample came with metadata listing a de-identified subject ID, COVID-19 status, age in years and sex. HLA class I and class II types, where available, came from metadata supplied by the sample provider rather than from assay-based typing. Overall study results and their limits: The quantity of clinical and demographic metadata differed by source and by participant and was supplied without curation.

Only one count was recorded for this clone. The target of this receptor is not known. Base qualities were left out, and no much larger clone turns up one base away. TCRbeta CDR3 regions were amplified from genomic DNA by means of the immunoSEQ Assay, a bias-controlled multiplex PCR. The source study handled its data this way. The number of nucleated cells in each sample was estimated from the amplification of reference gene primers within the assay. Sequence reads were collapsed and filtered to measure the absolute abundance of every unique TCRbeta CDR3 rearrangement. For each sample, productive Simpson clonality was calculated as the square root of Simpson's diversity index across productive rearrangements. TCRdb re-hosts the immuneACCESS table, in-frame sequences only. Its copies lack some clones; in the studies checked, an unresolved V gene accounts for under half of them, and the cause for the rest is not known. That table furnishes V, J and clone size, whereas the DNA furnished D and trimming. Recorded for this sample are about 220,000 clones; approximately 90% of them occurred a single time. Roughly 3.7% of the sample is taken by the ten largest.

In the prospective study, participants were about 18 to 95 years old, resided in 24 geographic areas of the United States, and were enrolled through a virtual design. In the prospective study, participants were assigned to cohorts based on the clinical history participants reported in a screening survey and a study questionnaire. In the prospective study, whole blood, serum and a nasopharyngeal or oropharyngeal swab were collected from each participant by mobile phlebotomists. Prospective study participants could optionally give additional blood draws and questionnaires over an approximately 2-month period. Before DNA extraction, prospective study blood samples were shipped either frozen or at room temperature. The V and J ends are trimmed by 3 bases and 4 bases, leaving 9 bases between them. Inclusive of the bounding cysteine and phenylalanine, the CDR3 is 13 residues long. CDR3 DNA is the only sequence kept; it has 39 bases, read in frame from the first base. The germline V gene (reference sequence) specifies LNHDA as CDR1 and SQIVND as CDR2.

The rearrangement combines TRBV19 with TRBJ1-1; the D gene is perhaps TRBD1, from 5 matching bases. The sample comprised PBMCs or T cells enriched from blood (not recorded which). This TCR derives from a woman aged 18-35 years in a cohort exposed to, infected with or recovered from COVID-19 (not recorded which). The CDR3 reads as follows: CASSIGGSTEAFF. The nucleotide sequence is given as TGTGCCAGTAGTATCGGGGGGAGCACTGAAGCTTTCTTT.